What follows are 14 T cell receptor beta chains derived from one specimen sequenced in a study of blood T cell repertoires in COVID-19. Sequencing was performed with immunoSEQ multiplex PCR; in TCRdb, only in-frame clones are kept and a portion is missing. The sample has roughly 200,000 clones, less than 90% seen once; the top ten hold roughly 4%. Sequenced input: PBMCs or T cells enriched from blood (not recorded which). These TCRs come from a woman in her 30s who had been exposed to COVID-19.

The rearrangement uses TRBV19 and TRBJ2-3; D is possibly TRBD1 (6 bases). Germline values: CDR1 LNHDA, CDR2 SQIVND (reference sequence). Trimming stripped 5 bases from V and 4 bases from J, with 13 bases between. The CDR3 is 14 residues long. CDR3: CASSLRGGADTQYF. The CDR3, as DNA: TGTGCCAGTAGTCTCAGGGGTGGGGCAGATACGCAGTATTTT.

This rearrangement joins TRBV7-2 to TRBJ1-6; TRBD1 is a possible D gene (6 bases). Germline loops: CDR1 SGHTA, CDR2 FQGNSA. The CDR3 spans 14 residues. V was shortened by 1 base and J by 9 bases, with 10 bases between the two germline ends. The DNA of the CDR3 is TGTGCCAGCAGCTTAGGACAGGTGGTTTCACCCCTCCACTTT. Protein: CASSLGQVVSPLHF.

The chain uses TRBV2 and TRBJ2-4, with 8 bases lining up with TRBD2. V shed 2 bases, J shed 9 bases, and the junction held 9 bases outside the gene matches. Germline values: CDR1 SNHLY, CDR2 FYNNEI. The CDR3 sequence is 15 residues long. Here the CDR3 reads CASSEPGLGLGIQYF. The CDR3 DNA is TGTGCCAGCAGTGAACCGGGACTAGGGCTCGGCATTCAGTACTTC.

The rearrangement links TRBV25-1 to TRBJ2-1; no firm D call. V was shortened by 3 bases and J by 8 bases, with 11 bases between the two germline ends. Germline lookup yields CDR1 MGHDK and CDR2 SYGVNS. CDR3 length equals 13 residues. The DNA of the CDR3 is TGTGCCAGCAGTGATGGCCTGTTGGATGAGCAGTTCTTC. Encoded protein: CASSDGLLDEQFF.

The chain joins TRBV11-2 to TRBJ1-2; D unresolved. The V and J ends lost 5 bases and 1 base respectively, with 17 bases between them. The CDR3 sequence is 16 residues long. Germline V gene sequence: CDR1 SGHAT, CDR2 FQNNGV. DNA for the CDR3: TGTGCCAGCAGCGTCTTCGCCCTCGGGAGTAACTATGGCTACACCTTC. This codes for CASSVFALGSNYGYTF.

The gene calls are TRBV5-6 and TRBJ1-3; D is undetermined. V dropped 2 bases and J dropped 2 bases, with 11 bases sitting between them. CDR3 length: 15 amino acids. The germline CDR1 and CDR2 sequences are SGHDT and YYEEEE. In DNA form, the CDR3 reads TGTGCCAGCAGCTTTGTGGAGGGCGCTGGAAACACCATATATTTT. Translating it yields CASSFVEGAGNTIYF.

The chain links TRBV27 to TRBJ2-3; TRBD1 aligns across 9 bases. The V segment lost 5 bases and the J segment 4 bases; nucleotides outside the gene matches: 13. The germline V gene encodes CDR1 MNHEY and CDR2 SMNVEV (reference sequence). The CDR3 is 17 amino acids. The chain's CDR3 is CASSNTGTGSPPDTQYF. CDR3 sequence (DNA): TGTGCCAGCAGTAATACCGGGACAGGGTCCCCCCCAGATACGCAGTATTTT.

V gene TRBV5-1 combines with J gene TRBJ1-2, with 7 bases aligning to TRBD1. CDR3 length: 13 residues. J was trimmed by 0 bases and V by 10 bases; bases with no gene match: 6. From germline, CDR1 is SGHRS and CDR2 YFSETQ. The CDR3, as DNA: TGCGCCTCTAGCCAGGGGGCTAACTATGGCTACACCTTC. Protein: CASSQGANYGYTF. Complete variable domain (other parts from reference TRBV5-1 and TRBJ1-2): KAGVTQTPRYLIKTRGQQVTLSCSPISGHRSVSWYQQTPGQGLQFLFEYFSETQRNKGNFPGRFSGRQFSNSRSEMNVSTLELGDSALYLCASSQGANYGYTFGSGTRLTVV.

The chain recombines TRBV5-1 with TRBJ2-7; 10 positions match TRBD2. After removal of 0 bases from V and 0 bases from J, the junction contained 6 bases not matched to a gene. The CDR3 contains 17 residues. CDR1 is SGHRS, CDR2 YFSETQ, per germline. CDR3 sequence reads: CASSLVPAGGASYEQYF. The CDR3 DNA reads as TGCGCCAGCAGCTTGGTACCAGCGGGGGGGGCCTCCTACGAGCAGTACTTC.

This clone showed up just a few times. The chain joins TRBV5-1 to TRBJ2-2; the D is unclear. This CDR3 contains 13 residues. CDR1 SGHRS and CDR2 YFSETQ come from the germline V gene. Deletions cut 4 bases from V and 4 bases from J, with 8 bases between. The CDR3 loop reads CASSLTVTGELFF. DNA of the CDR3: TGCGCCAGCAGCCTTACAGTCACCGGGGAGCTGTTTTTT.

J is TRBJ1-6 and V is TRBV11-2; 7 bases align to TRBD1. The V and J ends lost 8 bases and 9 bases, in that order; junction bases with no gene match: 4. The CDR3 runs to 12 residues. Germline CDR1 SGHAT, CDR2 FQNNGV. The CDR3: CASQGDGSPLHF. The DNA for the CDR3 is TGTGCCAGCCAGGGGGATGGTTCACCCCTCCACTTT.

The V gene is TRBV5-8, the J gene TRBJ1-3, with unresolved D. V shed 4 bases and J shed 0 bases, with 14 bases lying between them. The CDR3 consists of 16 residues. The germline gives CDR1 SGHTS, CDR2 YDEGEE. CDR3 protein: CASSLGVPSSGNTIYF. The CDR3 DNA sequence: TGTGCCAGCAGCCTCGGAGTCCCGAGCTCTGGAAACACCATATATTTT.

CDR3 nucleotides: TGTGCCAGCAGCGCCCGGGACAGGAGTCCCAATGAGCAGTTCTTC. Encoded protein: CASSARDRSPNEQFF. The rearrangement links TRBV9 to TRBJ2-1; 8 positions match TRBD1. Trimming cost V 3 bases and J 6 bases; bases outside gene matches: 8. Germline loops: CDR1 SGDLS, CDR2 YYNGEE. The CDR3 loop spans 15 amino acids.

The chain employs TRBV28 and TRBJ1-2, with 8 bases lining up with TRBD1. From germline, CDR1 is MDHEN and CDR2 SYDVKM. The CDR3 is 16 amino acids. J gave up 4 bases and V 6 bases, and 13 bases lay outside the gene matches. The CDR3 nucleotides read TGTGCCAGCAGCCTCTGGGGGACAGGTCTTGGCTATGGCTACACCTTC. This translates into CASSLWGTGLGYGYTF.